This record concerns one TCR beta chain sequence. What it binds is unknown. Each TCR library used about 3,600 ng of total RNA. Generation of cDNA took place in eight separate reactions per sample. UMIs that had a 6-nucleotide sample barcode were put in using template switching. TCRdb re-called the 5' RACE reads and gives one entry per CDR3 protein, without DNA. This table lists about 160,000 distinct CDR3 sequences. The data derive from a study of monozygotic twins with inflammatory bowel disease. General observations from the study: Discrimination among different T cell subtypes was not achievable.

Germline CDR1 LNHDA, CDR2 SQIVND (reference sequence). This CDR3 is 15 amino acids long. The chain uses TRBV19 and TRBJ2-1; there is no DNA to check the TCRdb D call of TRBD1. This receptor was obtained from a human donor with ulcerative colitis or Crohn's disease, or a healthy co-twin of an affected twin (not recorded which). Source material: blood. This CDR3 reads CASSTGGAAHNEQFF.